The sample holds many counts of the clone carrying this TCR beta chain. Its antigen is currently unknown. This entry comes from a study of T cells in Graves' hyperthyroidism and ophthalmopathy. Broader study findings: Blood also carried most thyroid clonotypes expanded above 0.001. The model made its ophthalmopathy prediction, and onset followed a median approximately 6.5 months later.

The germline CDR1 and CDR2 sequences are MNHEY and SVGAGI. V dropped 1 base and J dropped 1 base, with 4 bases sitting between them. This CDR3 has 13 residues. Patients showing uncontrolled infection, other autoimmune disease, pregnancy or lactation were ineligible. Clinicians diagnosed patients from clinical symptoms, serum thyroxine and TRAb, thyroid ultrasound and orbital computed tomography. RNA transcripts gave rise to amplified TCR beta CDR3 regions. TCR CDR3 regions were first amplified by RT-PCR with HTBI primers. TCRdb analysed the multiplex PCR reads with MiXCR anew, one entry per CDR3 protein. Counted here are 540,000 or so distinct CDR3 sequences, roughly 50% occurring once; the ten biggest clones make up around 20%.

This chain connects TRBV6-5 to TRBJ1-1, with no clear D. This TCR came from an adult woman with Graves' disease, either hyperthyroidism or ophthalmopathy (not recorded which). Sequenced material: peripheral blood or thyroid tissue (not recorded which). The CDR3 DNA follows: TGTGCCAGCAGTTACTTTTCGAACACTGAAGCTTTCTTT. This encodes CASSYFSNTEAFF.